These T cell receptor beta chains were read from a single sample in a study of early T cells in non-severe SARS-CoV-2 infection. Via MiXCR, TCRdb re-called the 5' RACE reads, giving one row per CDR3 protein. Of tens of thousands of distinct CDR3 sequences listed, 7.5% to 9.5% are singletons. The input for sequencing was whole blood, taken at baseline. These receptor sequences come from an adult who was a healthcare worker with PCR-confirmed SARS-CoV-2 infection or an uninfected control (not recorded which). CDR3s include the opening cysteine and the closing phenylalanine or tryptophan. The D gene is left open where the match is weak. A row's size may be missing; if present it is once, few, many or a size class.

>.|TRBV11-2|.|TRBJ2-7
CASSIDPKRTSYEQYF
TGTGCCAGCAGCATAGACCCTAAACGCACCTCCTACGAGCAGTACTTC
>.|TRBV4-1|few|TRBJ2-5
CASSLQLQETQYF
TGCGCCAGCAGCCTACAACTCCAAGAGACCCAGTACTTC
>TRBD2|TRBV20-1|many|TRBJ2-7
CSASGLAGSYEQYF
TGCAGTGCTAGTGGGCTAGCGGGGTCCTACGAGCAGTACTTC
>.|TRBV5-1|few|TRBJ1-2
CASSLERGGGYTF
TGCGCCAGCAGCTTGGAACGGGGCGGAGGCTACACCTTC
>.|TRBV6-6|many|TRBJ2-3
CASSRQTRRTDTQYF
TGTGCCAGCAGCCGACAGACTAGACGCACAGATACGCAGTATTTT
>TRBD1|TRBV7-8|few|TRBJ2-4
CASSQQGARAKNIQYF
TGTGCCAGCAGCCAACAGGGGGCGCGGGCCAAAAACATTCAGTACTTC
>TRBD1|TRBV30|few|TRBJ1-1
CAWRSGGRTEAFF
TGTGCCTGGAGATCAGGGGGCAGAACTGAAGCTTTCTTT
>TRBD1|TRBV29-1|.|TRBJ2-7
CSAIKGTGGTYEQYF
TGCAGCGCAATCAAGGGGACAGGGGGTACCTACGAGCAGTACTTC
>.|TRBV6-6|many|TRBJ1-2
CASTSSVQGRSGYTF
TGTGCCAGCACCTCGAGCGTCCAGGGGAGGAGTGGCTACACCTTC
>TRBD1|TRBV5-8|few|TRBJ2-1
CASPDRTGEGLADEQFF
TGTGCCAGCCCGGACAGGACAGGGGAGGGGTTGGCAGATGAGCAGTTCTTC
>.|TRBV28|few|TRBJ1-5
CASSWPGHSRRPQHF
TGTGCCAGCAGTTGGCCGGGCCACTCAAGGCGGCCCCAGCATTTT
>.|TRBV20-1|.|TRBJ2-7
CSARDRYSYEQYF
TGCAGTGCTCGGGACCGATACTCCTACGAGCAGTACTTC
>TRBD1|TRBV27|.|TRBJ2-7
CASSTRGHEQYF
TGTGCCAGCAGTACCAGGGGGCACGAGCAGTACTTC
>.|TRBV4-1|many|TRBJ1-2
CASSQGWGYYGYTF
TGCGCCAGCAGCCAGGGGTGGGGGTACTATGGCTACACCTTC
>.|TRBV9|few|TRBJ2-7
CASSVGSGPYEQYF
TGTGCCAGCAGCGTAGGGTCGGGGCCCTACGAGCAGTACTTC
>.|TRBV30|many|TRBJ2-7
CAWSLLAAGEQYF
TGTGCCTGGAGCCTTCTAGCAGCGGGCGAGCAGTACTTC
>.|TRBV5-1|.|TRBJ2-7
CASSFAISYEQYF
TGCGCCAGCAGCTTTGCCATCTCCTACGAGCAGTACTTC
>TRBD1|TRBV6-6|.|TRBJ2-7
CASSSTGGTDEQYF
TGTGCCAGCAGTTCCACAGGGGGCACGGACGAGCAGTACTTC
>TRBD1|TRBV6-5|few|TRBJ1-2
CASSYTGTGDGYTF
TGTGCCAGCAGTTACACCGGGACAGGGGATGGCTACACCTTC